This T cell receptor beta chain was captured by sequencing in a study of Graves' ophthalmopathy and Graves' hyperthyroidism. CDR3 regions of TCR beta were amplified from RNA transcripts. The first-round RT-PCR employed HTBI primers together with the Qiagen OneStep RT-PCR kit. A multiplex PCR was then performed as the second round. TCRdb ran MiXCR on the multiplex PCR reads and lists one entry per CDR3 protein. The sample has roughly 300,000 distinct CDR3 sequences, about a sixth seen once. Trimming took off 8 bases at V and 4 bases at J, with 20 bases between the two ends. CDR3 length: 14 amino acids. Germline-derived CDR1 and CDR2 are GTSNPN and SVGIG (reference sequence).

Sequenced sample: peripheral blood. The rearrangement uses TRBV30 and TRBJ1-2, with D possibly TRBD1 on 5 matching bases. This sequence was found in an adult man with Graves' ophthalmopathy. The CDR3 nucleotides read TGTGCCCTGGCTGCGGACAAACCTTTCTATGGCTACACCTTC. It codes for CALAADKPFYGYTF.